One and the same sample provided the 21 T cell receptor beta chains below, sequenced in a study of cytotoxic CD8 clonotypes in ibrutinib-treated CLL. Clones were read by immunoSEQ multiplex PCR, and TCRdb kept only the in-frame ones, dropping some. The data contain about 50,000 clones, 70% to 90% of them singletons. The sequencing used PBMCs, collected after 24 months of ibrutinib treatment. The source of these receptors is a human donor with chronic lymphocytic leukemia.

The chain has TRBV27 and TRBJ1-2; TRBD1 might be the D (6 bases). Germline V gene sequence: CDR1 MNHEY, CDR2 SMNVEV (reference sequence). CDR3 length: 16 amino acids. The V end was cut by 5 bases, the J end by 8 bases, with 24 bases between. DNA of the CDR3: TGTGCCAGCAGTCTCCGCTTGAGCCAGGGGTCTCGCGGCTACACCTTC. Translated: CASSLRLSQGSRGYTF.

V is TRBV5-4 and J is TRBJ2-3; TRBD2 aligns across 9 bases. J was trimmed by 2 bases and V by 3 bases; bases with no gene match: 7. This CDR3 has 16 residues. CDR1 and CDR2 (germline): SGHNT, YYREEE (reference sequence). Here the CDR3 DNA reads TGTGCCAGCAGCTGGGGCGGGAGGGCCAACACAGATACGCAGTATTTT. It encodes CASSWGGRANTDTQYF.

The CDR3 region has the DNA TGTGCCAGCAGCCTGGAGTTCGGTATAAACACTGAAGCTTTCTTT. Translated: CASSLEFGINTEAFF. J is TRBJ1-1 and V is TRBV5-4; D call uncertain. V dropped 4 bases and J dropped 2 bases, with 15 bases sitting between them. Germline CDR1 SGHNT, CDR2 YYREEE (reference sequence). CDR3 length: 15 amino acids.

This clone was seen a handful of times. This chain links TRBV7-8 with TRBJ2-1, with D tentatively TRBD2 (6 bases). The CDR3 spans 15 residues. Trimming pared 0 bases from V and 10 bases from J, leaving 16 bases between. The V gene's germline CDR1 is SGHVS and CDR2 FQNEAQ. The CDR3 bases are TGTGCCAGCAGCTTAGCCGGGGGATCCTACGGGGAGCAGTTCTTC. Encoded protein: CASSLAGGSYGEQFF.

The CDR3 spells CASSISPDPTYEQYF. CDR3 sequence (DNA): TGTGCCAGTAGTATCTCCCCCGACCCCACCTACGAGCAGTACTTC. The genes are TRBV19 and TRBJ2-7; D is uncertain. The CDR3 is 15 residues long. Germline V lookup: CDR1 LNHDA, CDR2 SQIVND (reference sequence). V was pared by 3 bases and J by 2 bases, with 14 bases between. The full variable domain, with the rest looked up from reference TRBV19 and TRBJ2-7, is DGGITQSPKYLFRKEGQNVTLSCEQNLNHDAMYWYRQDPGQGLRLIYYSQIVNDFQKGDIAEGYSVSREKKESFPLTVTSAQKNPTAFYLCASSISPDPTYEQYFGPGTRLTVT.

This chain connects TRBV30 to TRBJ2-5; D is unclear. V was clipped by 3 bases and J by 1 base, with 18 bases between them. Germline values: CDR1 GTSNPN, CDR2 SVGIG (reference sequence). The CDR3 is made up of 16 amino acids. The CDR3 DNA is TGTGCCTGGAGCGCCCAGCATCTAGACCGCCAAGAGACCCAGTACTTC. It is translated as CAWSAQHLDRQETQYF.

This clone has only one observation. The rearrangement joins TRBV7-9 to TRBJ1-5, with D possibly TRBD1 on 5 matching bases. This CDR3 comprises 15 residues. The germline CDR1 and CDR2 sequences are SEHNR and FQNEAQ (reference sequence). V shed 1 base and J shed 5 bases, with 12 bases lying between them. The chain's CDR3 is CASSLGGARDQPQHF. For the CDR3, the DNA is TGTGCCAGCAGCTTAGGAGGGGCTCGGGATCAGCCCCAGCATTTT.

The chain employs TRBV29-1 and TRBJ2-5, with D tentatively TRBD1 or TRBD2 (5 bases each). Germline V lookup: CDR1 SQVTM, CDR2 ANQGSEA. With 7 bases removed from V and 5 bases from J, the gap between germline ends came to 17 bases. The CDR3 sequence is 13 residues long. Here the CDR3 reads CSGRGFGAETQYF. The CDR3 nucleotides read TGCAGCGGCCGCGGGTTCGGGGCGGAGACCCAGTACTTC.

The chain combines TRBV4-3 with TRBJ2-1; D is uncertain. The length of the CDR3 is 16 residues. Germline CDR1 reads LGHNA; CDR2 reads YSLEER. V lost 4 bases, J lost 4 bases, and 17 bases lay in between. The CDR3 DNA follows: TGCGCCAGCAGCCCGGAAATTGATCCGCCTTACAATGAGCAGTTCTTC. Amino acids: CASSPEIDPPYNEQFF.

The CDR3 spells CASSEGQGVIGNTIYF. In DNA form, the CDR3 reads TGCGCCAGCAGTGAAGGACAGGGGGTGATTGGAAACACCATATATTTT. The rearrangement uses TRBV5-1 and TRBJ1-3; TRBD1 aligns across 10 bases. The CDR3 runs 16 residues. Per germline, CDR1 SGHRS and CDR2 YFSETQ. V dropped 5 bases and J dropped 3; count of bases not matched to a gene: 8.

The chain has TRBV28 and TRBJ1-1, with unresolved D. The CDR3 runs to 12 residues. Deletions cut 1 base from V and 10 bases from J, with 10 bases between. Germline V lookup: CDR1 MDHEN, CDR2 SYDVKM. CDR3 in amino acids: CASSLSAGTAFF. For the CDR3, the DNA is TGTGCCAGCAGTTTATCGGCAGGTACAGCTTTCTTT.

V usage is TRBV11-2 and J usage is TRBJ1-6; 9 bases are a match to TRBD1. V lost 6 bases to trimming and J lost 9 bases; unmatched junction nucleotides: 6. The CDR3 sequence is 14 residues long. Germline loops: CDR1 SGHAT, CDR2 FQNNGV. DNA of the CDR3: TGTGCCAGCAGGGGGACAGGGTGGTTTTCACCCCTCCACTTT. This translates into CASRGTGWFSPLHF.

The chain uses TRBV6-1 and TRBJ2-7; D remains unclear. CDR1 is MNHNS, CDR2 SASEGT, per germline. The CDR3 spans 11 residues. V lost 1 base and J lost 5, with 3 bases in between. The CDR3 sequence is CASSEVHEQYF. The CDR3 DNA is TGTGCCAGCAGTGAAGTCCACGAGCAGTACTTC.

V and J are TRBV7-2 and TRBJ1-1; TRBD1 matches 8 bases. The trim removed 5 bases at V and 5 bases at J, leaving 10 bases unmatched. This CDR3 is built from 15 residues. Germline CDR1 reads SGHTA; CDR2 reads FQGNSA. CDR3 in amino acids: CASSHGQGKTTEAFF. Written as DNA, the CDR3 is TGTGCCAGCAGCCACGGACAGGGTAAAACTACTGAAGCTTTCTTT.

The gene calls are TRBV27 and TRBJ1-2, with 9 nucleotides matching TRBD1. The CDR3 is made up of 15 amino acids. Looked up from germline, CDR1 is MNHEY and CDR2 is SMNVEV (reference sequence). The J segment lost 8 bases and the V segment lost 9 bases, leaving 16 bases of the junction unmatched. CDR3: CASITRQGDLRGYTF. DNA of the CDR3: TGTGCCAGTATAACCAGACAGGGGGATCTTCGGGGCTACACCTTC.

V gene TRBV19 combines with J gene TRBJ1-1, with TRBD1 matching 10 bases. This CDR3 spans 16 amino acids. Germline V gene data show CDR1 as LNHDA and CDR2 as SQIVND (reference sequence). After removal of 1 base from V and 1 base from J, the junction contained 3 bases not matched to a gene. CDR3 region: CASSIAWDRGNTEAFF. The CDR3, as DNA: TGTGCCAGTAGTATAGCCTGGGACAGGGGGAACACTGAAGCTTTCTTT.

J is TRBJ2-7 and V is TRBV9, with 10 bases identical to TRBD2. The germline gives CDR1 SGDLS, CDR2 YYNGEE. The CDR3 loop spans 14 amino acids. V was clipped by 0 bases and J by 6 bases; unmatched bases: 3. This CDR3 is CASSVGPSGGEQYF. In nucleotides, the CDR3 is TGTGCCAGCAGCGTAGGGCCTAGCGGGGGCGAGCAGTACTTC. Full variable domain (missing parts from reference TRBV9 and TRBJ2-7): DSGVTQTPKHLITATGQRVTLRCSPRSGDLSVYWYQQSLDQGLQFLIQYYNGEERAKGNILERFSAQQFPDLHSELNLSSLELGDSALYFCASSVGPSGGEQYFGPGTRLTVT.

The rearrangement joins TRBV19 to TRBJ2-7, with 9 bases identical to TRBD1. This CDR3 is built from 15 residues. J lost 3 bases, V lost 6 bases, and 9 bases had no gene match. CDR1 and CDR2 (germline): LNHDA, SQIVND (reference sequence). CDR3 protein: CASSQGQGLHYEQYF. For the CDR3, the DNA is TGTGCCAGTAGCCAGGGACAGGGATTACACTACGAGCAGTACTTC.

This rearrangement joins TRBV7-2 to TRBJ1-3; D is unclear. Germline values: CDR1 SGHTA, CDR2 FQGNSA. The CDR3 loop spans 13 amino acids. This CDR3 reads CAGGLNSGNTIYF. In DNA form, the CDR3 reads TGTGCGGGAGGGCTCAATTCTGGAAACACCATATATTTT.

The chain employs TRBV7-2 and TRBJ1-3, with D possibly TRBD1 on 6 matching bases. Trimming left V 0 bases short and J 4 bases short, with 10 bases between. The CDR3 extends over 15 amino acids. Per the germline V gene, CDR1 is SGHTA and CDR2 is FQGNSA. CDR3 amino acids: CASSLATGPGNTIYF. CDR3 in DNA: TGTGCCAGCAGCTTAGCAACAGGGCCGGGAAACACCATATATTTT.

The chain has TRBV11-2 and TRBJ2-1; D perhaps matches TRBD2 (5 bases). In germline, CDR1 is SGHAT, CDR2 FQNNGV. The CDR3 consists of 17 residues. V lost 0 bases and J 0 bases, leaving 12 bases between the germline ends. CDR3: CASSLERRYHSYNEQFF. In nucleotides, the CDR3 is TGTGCCAGCAGCTTAGAAAGGAGGTACCACTCCTACAATGAGCAGTTCTTC.